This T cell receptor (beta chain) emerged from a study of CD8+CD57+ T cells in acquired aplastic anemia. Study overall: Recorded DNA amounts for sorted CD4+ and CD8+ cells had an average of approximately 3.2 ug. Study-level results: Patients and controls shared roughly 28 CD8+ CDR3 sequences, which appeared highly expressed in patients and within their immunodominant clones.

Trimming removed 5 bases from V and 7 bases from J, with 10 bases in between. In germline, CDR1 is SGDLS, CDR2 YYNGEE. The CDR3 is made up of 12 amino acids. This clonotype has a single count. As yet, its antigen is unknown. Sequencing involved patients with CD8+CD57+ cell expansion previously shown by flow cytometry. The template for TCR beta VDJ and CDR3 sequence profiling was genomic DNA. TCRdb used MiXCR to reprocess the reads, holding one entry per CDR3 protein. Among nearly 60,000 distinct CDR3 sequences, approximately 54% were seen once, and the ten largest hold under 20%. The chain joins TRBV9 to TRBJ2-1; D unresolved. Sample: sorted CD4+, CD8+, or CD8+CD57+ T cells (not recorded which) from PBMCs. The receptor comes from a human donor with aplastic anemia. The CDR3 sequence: CASSPSGNEQFF. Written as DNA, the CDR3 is TGTGCCAGCAGTCCCAGTGGGAATGAGCAGTTCTTC.